The source of this TCR beta chain is a study of breast tumors, draining lymph nodes, adjacent tissues. The study's findings and limits: Compared with basal-like, luminal-like tumors shared significantly more repertoire with nontumor tissue. Tumor T cell lymph node origin was a supported hypothesis, not proven. Data fit most tumor T cells coming from lymph node, expanding in tumor. Tumor repertoires ranked between lymph nodes and nontumor tissue in diversity, with V and J gene preferences.

This clonotype was picked up many times. As yet, its antigen is unknown. Trimming took 10 bases from V and 2 from J, leaving 11 bases between them. The germline V gene encodes CDR1 MDHEN and CDR2 SYDVKM. CDR3 length equals 12 residues. TCRdb analysed the multiplex PCR reads with MiXCR anew, one entry per CDR3 protein. The sample yields around 110,000 distinct CDR3 sequences, approximately 28% seen once. Samples came from axillary lymph nodes draining the breast cancer. Sequencing was done on a sample of axillary lymph node tissue. The receptor's source is a female donor with breast cancer. Some clones in this sample may be carry-over from other donors' samples. The rearrangement uses TRBV28 and TRBJ1-2, with a tentative D call TRBD1 (5 bases). In DNA form, the CDR3 reads TGTGCCACCACGGACATGAACTATGGCTACACCTTC. Protein sequence: CATTDMNYGYTF.